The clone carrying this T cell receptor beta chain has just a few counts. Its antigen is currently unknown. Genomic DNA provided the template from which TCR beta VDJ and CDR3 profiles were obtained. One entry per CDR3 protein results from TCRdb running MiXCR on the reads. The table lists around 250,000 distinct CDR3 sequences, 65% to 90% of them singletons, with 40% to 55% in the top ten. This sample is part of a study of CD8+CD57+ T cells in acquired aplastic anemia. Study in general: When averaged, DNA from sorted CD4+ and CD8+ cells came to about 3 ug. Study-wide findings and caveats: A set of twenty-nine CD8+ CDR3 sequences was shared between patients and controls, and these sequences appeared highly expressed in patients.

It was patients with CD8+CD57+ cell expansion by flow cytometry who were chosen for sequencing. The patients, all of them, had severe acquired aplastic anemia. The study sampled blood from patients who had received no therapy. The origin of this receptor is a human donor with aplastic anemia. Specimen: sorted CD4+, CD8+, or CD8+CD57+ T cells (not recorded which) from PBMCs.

As DNA, the CDR3 is TGCAGCGTTGAAGGACCACAGGGTAGGAGCTCCTACGAGCAGTACTTC. Translation gives CSVEGPQGRSSYEQYF. The V call is TRBV29-1, the J call TRBJ2-7, with a possible D match to TRBD1 (6 bases). Germline CDR1 and CDR2: SQVTM and ANQGSEA. Trimming took off 1 base at V and 0 bases at J, with 16 bases between the two ends. The CDR3 length is 16 residues.